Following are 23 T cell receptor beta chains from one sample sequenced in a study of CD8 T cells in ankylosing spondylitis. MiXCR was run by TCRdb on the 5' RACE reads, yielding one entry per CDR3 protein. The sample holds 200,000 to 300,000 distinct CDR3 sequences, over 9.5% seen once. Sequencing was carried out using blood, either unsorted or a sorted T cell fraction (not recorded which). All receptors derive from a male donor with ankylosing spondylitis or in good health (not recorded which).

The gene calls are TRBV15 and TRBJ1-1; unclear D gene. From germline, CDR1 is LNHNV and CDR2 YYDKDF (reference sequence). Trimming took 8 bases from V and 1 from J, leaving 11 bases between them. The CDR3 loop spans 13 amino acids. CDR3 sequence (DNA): TGTGCCACCCTGGCGGGATCGAACACTGAAGCTTTCTTT. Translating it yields CATLAGSNTEAFF.

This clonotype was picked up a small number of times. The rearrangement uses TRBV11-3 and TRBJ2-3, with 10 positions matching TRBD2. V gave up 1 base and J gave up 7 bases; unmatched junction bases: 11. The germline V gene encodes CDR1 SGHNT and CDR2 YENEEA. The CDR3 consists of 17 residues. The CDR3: CASSLALAGGLPNTQYF. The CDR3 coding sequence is TGTGCCAGCAGCTTAGCCTTAGCGGGGGGTCTACCCAATACGCAGTATTTT.

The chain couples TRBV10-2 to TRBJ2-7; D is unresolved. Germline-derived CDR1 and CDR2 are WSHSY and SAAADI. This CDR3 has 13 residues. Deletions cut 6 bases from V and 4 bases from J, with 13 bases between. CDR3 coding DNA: TGCGCCAGCAGCCCGACCTACCTTTACGAGCAGTACTTC. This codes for CASSPTYLYEQYF.

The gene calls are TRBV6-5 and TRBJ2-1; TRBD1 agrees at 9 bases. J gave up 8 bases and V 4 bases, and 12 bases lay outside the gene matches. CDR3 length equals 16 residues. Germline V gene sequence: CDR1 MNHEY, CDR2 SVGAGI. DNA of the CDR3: TGTGCCAGCAGTTCCCCAGGGGGACAGGGTTACCATGAGCAGTTCTTC. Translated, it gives CASSSPGGQGYHEQFF.

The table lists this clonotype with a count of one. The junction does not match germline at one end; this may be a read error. CDR3: CASYDSGGARNAQFF. CDR3 in DNA: TGTGCCAGCTACGATAGCGGGGGGGCCAGGAATGCGCAGTTCTTC. The chain has TRBV6-2 or TRBV6-3 and TRBJ2-1; 11 bases map to TRBD2. This CDR3 is built from 15 residues. Germline values: CDR1 MNHEY, CDR2 SVGEGT.

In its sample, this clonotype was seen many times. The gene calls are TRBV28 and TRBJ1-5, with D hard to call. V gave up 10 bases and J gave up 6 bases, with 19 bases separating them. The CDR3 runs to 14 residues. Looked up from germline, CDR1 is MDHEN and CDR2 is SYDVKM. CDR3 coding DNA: TGTGCCACCATCAAGGGCGCGGGTTCTCAGCCCCAGCATTTT. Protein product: CATIKGAGSQPQHF. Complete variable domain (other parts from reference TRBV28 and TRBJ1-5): DVKVTQSSRYLVKRTGEKVFLECVQDMDHENMFWYRQDPGLGLRLIYFSYDVKMKEKGDIPEGYSVSREKKERFSLILESASTNQTSMYLCATIKGAGSQPQHFGDGTRLSIL.

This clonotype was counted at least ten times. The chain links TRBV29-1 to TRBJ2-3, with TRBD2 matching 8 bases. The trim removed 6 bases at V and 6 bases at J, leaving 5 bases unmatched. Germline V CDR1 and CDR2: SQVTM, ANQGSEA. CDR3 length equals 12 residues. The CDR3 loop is CSVDPGGDTQYF. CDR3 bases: TGCAGCGTGGACCCGGGGGGGGATACGCAGTATTTT.

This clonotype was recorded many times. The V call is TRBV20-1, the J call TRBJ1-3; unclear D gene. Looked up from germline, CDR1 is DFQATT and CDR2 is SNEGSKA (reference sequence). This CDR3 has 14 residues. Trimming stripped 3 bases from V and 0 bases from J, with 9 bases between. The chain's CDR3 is CSASAVDSGNTIYF. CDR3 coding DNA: TGCAGTGCTAGCGCAGTTGACTCTGGAAACACCATATATTTT.

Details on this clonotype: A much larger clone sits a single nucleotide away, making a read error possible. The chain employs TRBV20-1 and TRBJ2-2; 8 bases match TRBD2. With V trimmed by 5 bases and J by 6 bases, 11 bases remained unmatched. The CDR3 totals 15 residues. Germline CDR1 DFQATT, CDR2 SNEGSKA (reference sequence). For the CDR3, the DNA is TGCAGTGCTCCCTCCGGGACTAGTGGGGCCGGGGAGCTGTTTTTT. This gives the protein CSAPSGTSGAGELFF.

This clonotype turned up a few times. The CDR3 DNA reads TGCAGTGCTAGGACCGACAGGGAGGTAGGGGAGCAGTACTTC. Protein product: CSARTDREVGEQYF. The chain combines TRBV20-1 with TRBJ2-7, with D possibly matching TRBD1 (7 bases). The CDR3 runs 14 residues. CDR1 and CDR2 (germline): DFQATT, SNEGSKA (reference sequence). The V end lost 3 bases, the J end lost 7 bases, and 19 bases lay between the germline ends.

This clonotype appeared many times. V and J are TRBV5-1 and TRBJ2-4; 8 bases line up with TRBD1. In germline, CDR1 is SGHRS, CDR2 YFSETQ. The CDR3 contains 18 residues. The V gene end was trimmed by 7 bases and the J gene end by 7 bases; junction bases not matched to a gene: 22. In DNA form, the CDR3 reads TGCGCCAGCTCGGACAGGGCGGGCGAGTTCTTTAGGAGTAACATTCAGTACTTC. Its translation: CASSDRAGEFFRSNIQYF.

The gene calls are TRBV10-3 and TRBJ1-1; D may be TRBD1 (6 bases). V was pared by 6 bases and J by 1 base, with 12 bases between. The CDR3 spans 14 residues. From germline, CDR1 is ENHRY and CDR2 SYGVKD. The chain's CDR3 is CAISRDNENTEAFF. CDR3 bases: TGTGCCATCAGCCGGGACAACGAGAACACTGAAGCTTTCTTT.

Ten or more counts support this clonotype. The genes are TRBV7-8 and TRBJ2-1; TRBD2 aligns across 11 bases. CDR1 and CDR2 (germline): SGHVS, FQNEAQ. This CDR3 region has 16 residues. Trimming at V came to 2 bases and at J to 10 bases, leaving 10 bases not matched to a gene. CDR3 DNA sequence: TGTGCCAGCAGCTTACCGGGACTAGCGGCTCAAGAGGAGCAGTTCTTC. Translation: CASSLPGLAAQEEQFF.

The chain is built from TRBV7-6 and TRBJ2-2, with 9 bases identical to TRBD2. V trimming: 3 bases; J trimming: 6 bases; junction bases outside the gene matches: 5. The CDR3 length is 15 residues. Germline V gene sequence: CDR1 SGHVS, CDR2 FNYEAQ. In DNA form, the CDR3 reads TGTGCCAGCAGCTTTAGCGGGAGACTGGCCGGGGAGCTGTTTTTT. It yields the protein CASSFSGRLAGELFF.

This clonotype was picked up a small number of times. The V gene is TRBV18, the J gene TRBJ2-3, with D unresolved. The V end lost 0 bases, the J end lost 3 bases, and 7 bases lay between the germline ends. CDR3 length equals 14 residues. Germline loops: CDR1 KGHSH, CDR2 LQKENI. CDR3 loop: CASSPPIATDTQYF. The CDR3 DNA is TGTGCCAGCTCACCACCGATAGCAACAGATACGCAGTATTTT.

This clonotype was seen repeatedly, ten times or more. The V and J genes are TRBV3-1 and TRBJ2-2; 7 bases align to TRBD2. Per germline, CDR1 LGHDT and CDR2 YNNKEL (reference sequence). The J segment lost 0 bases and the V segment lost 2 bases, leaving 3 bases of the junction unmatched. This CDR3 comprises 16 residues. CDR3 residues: CASSQTSVANTGELFF. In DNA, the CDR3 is TGTGCCAGCAGCCAAACTAGCGTTGCGAACACCGGGGAGCTGTTTTTT.

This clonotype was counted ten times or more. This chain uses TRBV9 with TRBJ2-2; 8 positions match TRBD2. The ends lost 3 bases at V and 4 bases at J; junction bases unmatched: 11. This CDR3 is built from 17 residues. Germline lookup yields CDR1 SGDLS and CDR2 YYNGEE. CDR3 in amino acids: CASSARLSGSGTGELFF. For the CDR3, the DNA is TGTGCCAGCAGCGCTCGTCTCAGCGGGAGTGGCACCGGGGAGCTGTTTTTT.

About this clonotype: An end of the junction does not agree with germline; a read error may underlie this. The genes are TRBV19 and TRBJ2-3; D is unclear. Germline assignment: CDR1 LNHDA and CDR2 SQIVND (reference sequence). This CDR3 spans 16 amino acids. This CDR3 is CVSSTAASSPTDTQYF. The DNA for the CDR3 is TGTGTCAGTAGTACCGCAGCGAGCTCACCCACAGATACGCAGTATTTT.

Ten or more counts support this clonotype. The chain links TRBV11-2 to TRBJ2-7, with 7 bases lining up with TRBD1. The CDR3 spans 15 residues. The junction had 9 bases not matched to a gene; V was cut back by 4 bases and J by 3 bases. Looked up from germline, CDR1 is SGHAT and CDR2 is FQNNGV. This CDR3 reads CASSYYSGTDYEQYF. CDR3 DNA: TGTGCCAGCAGCTATTACTCCGGGACAGACTACGAGCAGTACTTC.

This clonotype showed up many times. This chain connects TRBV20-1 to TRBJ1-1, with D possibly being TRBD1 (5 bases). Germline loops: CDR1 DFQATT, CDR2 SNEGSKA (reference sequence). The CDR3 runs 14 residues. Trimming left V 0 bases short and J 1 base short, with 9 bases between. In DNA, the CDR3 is TGCAGTGCTAGAGATCCCAGGGAGAACACTGAAGCTTTCTTT. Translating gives CSARDPRENTEAFF.

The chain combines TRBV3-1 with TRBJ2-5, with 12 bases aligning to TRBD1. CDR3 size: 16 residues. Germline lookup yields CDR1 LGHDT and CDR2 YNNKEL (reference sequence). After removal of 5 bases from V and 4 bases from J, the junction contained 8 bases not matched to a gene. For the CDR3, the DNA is TGTGCCAGCAGCTCCCGGGACAGGGGGCGACGAGAGACCCAGTACTTC. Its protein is CASSSRDRGRRETQYF.

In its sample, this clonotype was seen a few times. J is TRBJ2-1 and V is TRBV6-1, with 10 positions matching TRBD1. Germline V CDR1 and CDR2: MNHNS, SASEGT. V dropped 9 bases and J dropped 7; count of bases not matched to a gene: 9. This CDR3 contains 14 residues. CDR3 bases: TGTGCCAGTGAGGACAGGGGGAAAGGAAATGAGCAGTTCTTC. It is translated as CASEDRGKGNEQFF.

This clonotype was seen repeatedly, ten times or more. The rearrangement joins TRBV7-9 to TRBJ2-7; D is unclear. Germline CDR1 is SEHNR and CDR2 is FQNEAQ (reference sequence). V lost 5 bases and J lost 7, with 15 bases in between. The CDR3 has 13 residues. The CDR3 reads CASSATVTVEQYF. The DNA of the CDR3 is TGTGCCAGCAGCGCGACCGTTACAGTGGAGCAGTACTTC.